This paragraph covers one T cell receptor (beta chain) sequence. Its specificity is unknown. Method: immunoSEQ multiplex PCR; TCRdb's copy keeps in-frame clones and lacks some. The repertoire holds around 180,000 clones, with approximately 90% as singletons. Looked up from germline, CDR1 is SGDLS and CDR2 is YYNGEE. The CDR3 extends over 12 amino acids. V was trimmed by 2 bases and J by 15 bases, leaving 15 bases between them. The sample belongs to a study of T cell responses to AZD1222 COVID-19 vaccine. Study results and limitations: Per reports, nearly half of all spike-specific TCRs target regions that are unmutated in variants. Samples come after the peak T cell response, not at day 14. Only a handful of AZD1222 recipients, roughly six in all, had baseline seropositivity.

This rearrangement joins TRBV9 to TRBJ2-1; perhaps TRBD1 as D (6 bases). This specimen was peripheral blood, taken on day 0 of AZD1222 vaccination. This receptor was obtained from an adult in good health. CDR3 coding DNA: TGTGCCAGCAGCGTCTACGCAGGGGCGGTGTTCTTC. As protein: CASSVYAGAVFF. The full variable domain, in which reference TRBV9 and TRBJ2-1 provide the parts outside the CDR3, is DSGVTQTPKHLITATGQRVTLRCSPRSGDLSVYWYQQSLDQGLQFLIQYYNGEERAKGNILERFSAQQFPDLHSELNLSSLELGDSALYFCASSVYAGAVFFGPGTRLTVL.